These 28 T cell receptor beta chains were sequenced from one sample in a study of cytomegalovirus exposure and HLA in healthy donors. Use of 60 Vbeta and 13 Jbeta primers characterized the PCR. The table came from immunoSEQ multiplex PCR; TCRdb's copy has only in-frame clones and leaves some out. The repertoire consists of about 87,000 clones, with 79% occurring once and the leading ten covering around 3.8%. The specimen sequenced was PBMCs. These receptors all stem from a woman in her forties in good health and CMV-seronegative.

V and J are TRBV4-3 and TRBJ2-2; the D is unclear. CDR3 size: 15 residues. Germline values: CDR1 LGHNA, CDR2 YSLEER. The ends were cut back, 0 bases at V and 8 bases at J, with 13 bases in the middle. This chain's CDR3 is CASSQELHRAGELFF. CDR3 nucleotides: TGCGCCAGCAGCCAAGAATTGCATCGAGCGGGGGAGCTGTTTTTT.

The chain links TRBV6-5 to TRBJ2-7, with D unresolved. The CDR3 has 11 residues. The V gene's germline CDR1 is MNHEY and CDR2 SVGAGI. With 6 bases removed from V and 3 bases from J, the gap between germline ends came to 6 bases. Written as DNA, the CDR3 is TGTGCCAGCAGGAGCGTCTACGAGCAGTACTTC. It translates to CASRSVYEQYF.

This clone was observed a single time. The rearrangement uses TRBV7-2 and TRBJ2-3; D possibly corresponds to TRBD1 (5 bases). Germline CDR1 is SGHTA and CDR2 is FQGNSA. V was clipped by 1 base and J by 1 base, with 12 bases between them. The CDR3 length is 16 residues. The DNA for the CDR3 is TGTGCCAGCAGCTTAGTAGGGGCCCGCGGCACAGATACGCAGTATTTT. As protein: CASSLVGARGTDTQYF.

This clone was counted between two and nine times. The chain uses TRBV2 and TRBJ1-3; no clear D gene. This CDR3 region has 14 residues. Trimming shortened V by 5 bases and J by 8 bases, and 16 bases separated the two germline ends. Per germline, CDR1 SNHLY and CDR2 FYNNEI. The CDR3 spells CASSWRRNEDTIYF. The CDR3 DNA reads TGTGCCAGCAGTTGGCGTAGAAATGAGGACACCATATATTTT.

The gene calls are TRBV27 and TRBJ1-6; D remains unclear. The V gene's germline CDR1 is MNHEY and CDR2 SMNVEV (reference sequence). Trimming took 6 bases from V and 0 from J, leaving 9 bases between them. The CDR3 sequence is 15 residues long. The DNA of the CDR3 is TGTGCCAGCAGGATGGAGAGCTCCTATAATTCACCCCTCCACTTT. Translating it yields CASRMESSYNSPLHF.

This clone was counted between two and nine times. This chain links TRBV5-6 with TRBJ2-3; D perhaps matches TRBD2 (6 bases). This CDR3 contains 15 residues. V lost 4 bases to trimming and J lost 4 bases, with 16 bases between them. The V gene's germline CDR1 is SGHDT and CDR2 YYEEEE. The CDR3 DNA reads as TGTGCCAGCAGCAACAACCCGGGACTCCCAGATACGCAGTATTTT. Protein: CASSNNPGLPDTQYF.

A few counts support this clone. V gene TRBV4-2 combines with J gene TRBJ1-1, with D possibly being TRBD1 (5 bases). The V gene lost 4 bases and the J gene lost 8 bases, with 17 bases spanning the gap. This CDR3 contains 14 residues. Germline V gene sequence: CDR1 LGHNA, CDR2 YNFKEQ. The CDR3: CASSLSGGVGEAFF. For the CDR3, the DNA is TGTGCCAGCAGCCTCTCGGGGGGAGTTGGCGAAGCTTTCTTT.

The V call is TRBV4-2, the J call TRBJ2-7; 10 bases agree with TRBD2. The CDR3 totals 16 residues. Germline assignment: CDR1 LGHNA and CDR2 YNFKEQ. The V segment lost 1 base and the J segment 2 bases; nucleotides outside the gene matches: 5. The CDR3 nucleotides are TGTGCCAGCAGCCAAGCCGCTAGCGGGAGACCCTACGAGCAGTACTTC. Amino acids: CASSQAASGRPYEQYF.

CDR3 DNA sequence: TGCGCCAGCAGCCCCTCGGGTGGAGGGAGCTATGGCTACACCTTC. Translating it yields CASSPSGGGSYGYTF. The J gene is TRBJ1-2, the V gene TRBV5-1; D is unresolved. This CDR3 comprises 15 residues. The germline CDR1 and CDR2 sequences are SGHRS and YFSETQ. V was cut by 4 bases and J by 4 bases, with 17 bases left in between.

The CDR3 nucleotides are TGTGCTCTGGGTGCGGGGGGGCCGCAAGAGACCCAGTACTTC. Encoded protein: CALGAGGPQETQYF. The chain combines TRBV7-7 with TRBJ2-5; 9 bases agree with TRBD2. Germline assignment: CDR1 SSHAT and CDR2 FNYEAQ (reference sequence). This CDR3 has 14 amino acids.

The V call is TRBV5-1, the J call TRBJ2-5, with a possible D match to TRBD1 (6 bases). From germline, CDR1 is SGHRS and CDR2 YFSETQ. The CDR3 is 14 amino acids. V dropped 4 bases and J dropped 5 bases, with 15 bases sitting between them. The CDR3 here is CASSVRGSGETQYF. DNA of the CDR3: TGCGCCAGCAGCGTGAGGGGGTCGGGGGAGACCCAGTACTTC.

There are a few counts of this clone. The chain combines TRBV28 with TRBJ1-1; D gene uncertain. V shed 5 bases and J shed 5 bases, with 9 bases lying between them. CDR3 size: 12 residues. CDR1 and CDR2 (germline): MDHEN, SYDVKM. CDR3 bases: TGTGCCAGCAGTCAACGGAGAACTGAAGCTTTCTTT. It is translated as CASSQRRTEAFF.

This rearrangement joins TRBV5-6 to TRBJ1-2; the D gene is possibly TRBD1 (6 bases). Germline-derived CDR1 and CDR2 are SGHDT and YYEEEE. This CDR3 is 14 amino acids long. Trimming stripped 4 bases from V and 7 bases from J, with 17 bases between. CDR3 sequence reads: CASSRTLGACGYTF. The DNA of the CDR3 is TGTGCCAGCAGCCGGACTCTGGGGGCCTGTGGCTACACCTTC.

This chain connects TRBV13 to TRBJ1-3, with 7 bases matching TRBD1. Germline lookup yields CDR1 PRHDT and CDR2 FYEKMQ (reference sequence). Trimming removed 4 bases from V and 2 bases from J; junction bases left unmatched: 5. This CDR3 spans 15 amino acids. CDR3 bases: TGTGCCAGCAGCTGGGGGGACAGAGCTGGAAACACCATATATTTT. Its translation: CASSWGDRAGNTIYF.

This sequence joins TRBV7-8 and TRBJ1-3; TRBD1 might be the D (6 bases). Germline CDR1 reads SGHVS; CDR2 reads FQNEAQ. The V end was cut by 5 bases, the J end by 4 bases, with 15 bases between. There are 15 residues in the CDR3. This chain's CDR3 is CASSISQGSGNTIYF. DNA of the CDR3: TGTGCCAGCAGCATAAGTCAGGGGTCCGGAAACACCATATATTTT.

The gene calls are TRBV10-3 and TRBJ1-2, with 8 bases lining up with TRBD1. J was trimmed by 5 bases and V by 3 bases; bases with no gene match: 2. Germline assignment: CDR1 ENHRY and CDR2 SYGVKD. The CDR3 runs to 13 residues. The CDR3, as DNA: TGTGCCATCAGTGAACAGGGGGATTATGGCTACACCTTC. Translated, it gives CAISEQGDYGYTF.

V is TRBV28 and J is TRBJ2-5; 9 nucleotides align to TRBD2. J was trimmed by 3 bases and V by 1 base; bases with no gene match: 3. From germline, CDR1 is MDHEN and CDR2 SYDVKM. There are 15 residues in the CDR3. DNA of the CDR3: TGTGCCAGCAGTTTATTGGCTAGCGGGGAAGAGACCCAGTACTTC. Translated, it gives CASSLLASGEETQYF.

This clone was found many times. V usage is TRBV5-4 and J usage is TRBJ2-6; D unresolved. The length of the CDR3 is 15 residues. Trimming removed 0 bases from V and 0 bases from J, with 4 bases in between. Germline CDR1 and CDR2: SGHNT and YYREEE (reference sequence). The chain's CDR3 is CASSLDSSGANVLTF. The CDR3 coding sequence is TGTGCCAGCAGCTTGGACTCCTCTGGGGCCAACGTCCTGACTTTC. Together with reference TRBV5-4 and TRBJ2-6, the CDR3 gives the full variable domain: ETGVTQSPTHLIKTRGQQVTLRCSSQSGHNTVSWYQQALGQGPQFIFQYYREEENGRGNFPPRFSGLQFPNYSSELNVNALELDDSALYLCASSLDSSGANVLTFGAGSRLTVL.

V gene TRBV5-1 combines with J gene TRBJ2-5; D not resolved. The CDR3 contains 14 residues. CDR1 and CDR2 (germline): SGHRS, YFSETQ. V shed 0 bases and J shed 0 bases, with 6 bases lying between them. The chain's CDR3 is CASSLVSDQETQYF. As DNA, the CDR3 is TGCGCCAGCAGCTTGGTCTCGGACCAAGAGACCCAGTACTTC.

The rearrangement links TRBV7-2 to TRBJ2-5; D not certain. V was shortened by 6 bases and J by 5 bases, with 7 bases between the two germline ends. This CDR3 has 11 residues. Germline V gives CDR1 SGHTA, CDR2 FQGNSA. The CDR3 DNA sequence: TGTGCCAGCAGTATACGGGAGACCCAGTACTTC. This codes for CASSIRETQYF.

This clone was detected once. This chain uses TRBV10-3 with TRBJ2-5; tentative D call: TRBD1 (5 bases). Trimming cost V 0 bases and J 5 bases, with 10 bases left between them. CDR1 is ENHRY, CDR2 SYGVKD, per germline. CDR3 length: 14 amino acids. DNA for the CDR3: TGTGCCATCAGTGAGTCGTTGGGGCGGGAGACCCAGTACTTC. It translates to CAISESLGRETQYF.

This chain connects TRBV6-5 to TRBJ1-1, with 7 bases lining up with TRBD1. Losses at the gene ends were 6 bases for V and 8 bases for J; bases not matched to a gene: 12. The CDR3 consists of 14 residues. Germline V gene data show CDR1 as MNHEY and CDR2 as SVGAGI. Here the CDR3 reads CASRRTGEAWEAFF. The DNA for the CDR3 is TGTGCCAGCAGGCGGACAGGAGAGGCCTGGGAAGCTTTCTTT.

The V gene is TRBV7-8, the J gene TRBJ2-7; tentative D call: TRBD1 (5 bases). The CDR3 is 15 residues long. V gave up 1 base and J gave up 0 bases, with 10 bases separating them. CDR1 is SGHVS, CDR2 FQNEAQ, per germline. CDR3 coding DNA: TGTGCCAGCAGCTTAGTTCAGGGTAGCTCCTACGAGCAGTACTTC. It codes for CASSLVQGSSYEQYF. Looking up the rest from reference TRBV7-8 and TRBJ2-7 gives the full variable domain: GAGVSQSPRYKVAKRGQDVALRCDPISGHVSLFWYQQALGQGPEFLTYFQNEAQLDKSGLPSDRFFAERPEGSVSTLKIQRTQQEDSAVYLCASSLVQGSSYEQYFGPGTRLTVT.

This clone has just one count. V usage is TRBV5-6 and J usage is TRBJ2-7, with 8 bases lining up with TRBD1. Germline lookup yields CDR1 SGHDT and CDR2 YYEEEE. With 4 bases clipped from V and 3 bases from J, the junction kept 12 bases outside the gene matches. This CDR3 region has 16 residues. CDR3 protein: CASSHRRQGRDYEQYF. The CDR3 DNA sequence: TGTGCCAGCAGCCATCGTCGACAGGGGCGAGACTACGAGCAGTACTTC.

As for this clone: At one of its ends the junction is not consistent with the germline gene, which may arise from a read error. The chain uses TRBV4-1 and TRBJ1-5, with a tentative D call TRBD1 (6 bases). CDR1 and CDR2 from the germline V gene are MGHRA and YSYEKL. There are 16 residues in the CDR3. CDR3 in DNA: TGCGCCAGCAGCCAAGACACCGGGACACCCAATCAGCCCCAGAATTTT. Encoded protein: CASSQDTGTPNQPQNF.

The J gene is TRBJ1-5, the V gene TRBV10-1, with 8 bases that match TRBD1. Germline values: CDR1 WNHNN, CDR2 SYGVQD (reference sequence). The CDR3 length is 15 residues. The J segment lost 0 bases and the V segment lost 6 bases, leaving 4 bases of the junction unmatched. The DNA for the CDR3 is TGCGCCAGCAGGGACAGGGCAAATAGCAATCAGCCCCAGCATTTT. This translates into CASRDRANSNQPQHF.

This chain links TRBV11-2 with TRBJ2-1, with 7 bases fitting TRBD2. Germline-derived CDR1 and CDR2 are SGHAT and FQNNGV. The trim removed 7 bases at V and 3 bases at J, leaving 9 bases unmatched. CDR3 length equals 15 residues. CDR3 region: CASTDGGTVYNEQFF. The DNA of the CDR3 is TGTGCCAGCACCGACGGGGGGACGGTCTACAATGAGCAGTTCTTC.

The rearrangement uses TRBV18 and TRBJ2-7, with D possibly being TRBD1 (6 bases). Trimming took off 6 bases at V and 6 bases at J, with 15 bases between the two ends. The CDR3 spans 13 residues. Germline assignment: CDR1 KGHSH and CDR2 LQKENI. The CDR3 bases are TGTGCCAGCTCCCAGACAGGTTCCGGCGAGCAGTACTTC. Protein sequence: CASSQTGSGEQYF.